This is a list of T cell receptor beta chains from one sample in a study of T cells in localized non-small cell lung cancer. This table comes from immunoSEQ multiplex PCR, and its TCRdb copy is limited to in-frame clones, with some not included. The sample contains roughly 16,000 clones, more than 65% of which appear only once. The input for sequencing was peripheral blood, taken before any cancer treatment. These receptors were collected from a male donor older than 55 with stage I lung adenocarcinoma. CDR3s include the opening cysteine and the closing phenylalanine or tryptophan. The order of the fields is V gene, clone size, J gene, D gene, CDR3 DNA, CDR3 protein. The D gene is left open where the match is weak. The size of a clone is reported for some rows only, either as once, few or many, or as a class for expanded clones.

>TRBV2|.|TRBJ2-6|.
TGTGCCAGCAGGTCGGGGCCCTCTGCCAACGTCCTGACTTTC
CASRSGPSANVLTF
>TRBV12-5|few|TRBJ1-5|.
TGTGCTAGTGGTTTGGTATCGCTAAGGACACTAGCGGGGTATAGCAATCAGCCCCAGCATTTT
CASGLVSLRTLAGYSNQPQHF
>TRBV2|.|TRBJ2-1|.
TGTGCCAGCAGCGAGGACAGAAGCTCCTACAATGAGCAGTTCTTC
CASSEDRSSYNEQFF
>TRBV7-9|.|TRBJ1-2|.
TGTGCCAGCAGCGACAACAGGCTGTCCAACCCCTTCTACACCTTC
CASSDNRLSNPFYTF
>TRBV6-1|few|TRBJ1-6|.
TGTGCCAGCAGTGAACTGCTAGGGTATAATTCACCCCTCCACTTT
CASSELLGYNSPLHF
>TRBV27|.|TRBJ2-1|.
TGTGCCAGCAGTTTAGGGGGGGCCAATGAGCAGTTCTTC
CASSLGGANEQFF
>TRBV10-2|.|TRBJ1-1|TRBD1
TGCGCCAGCACTTTTCAACAGGGGACCACTGAAGCTTTCTTT
CASTFQQGTTEAFF
>TRBV27|.|TRBJ2-5|.
TGTGCCAGCAGTTTGCGCGGGCAAGAGACCCAGTACTTC
CASSLRGQETQYF
>TRBV14|.|TRBJ2-5|TRBD2
TGTGCCAGCAGCCGCGGGACTAGCGGACAAGAGACCCAGTACTTC
CASSRGTSGQETQYF
>TRBV7-8|few|TRBJ2-7|.
TGTGCCAGCAGCGCCCTCAGGTATGCGACTGGTCACGAGCAGTACTTC
CASSALRYATGHEQYF
>TRBV7-6|.|TRBJ2-5|.
TGTGCCAGCAGCTTAGGGGGGAACCAGTACTTC
CASSLGGNQYF
>TRBV11-2|.|TRBJ2-2|.
TGTGCCAGCAGCTTTAGCGGAAGCATGGCCATGGAGCTGTTTTTT
CASSFSGSMAMELFF
>TRBV30|.|TRBJ1-1|.
TGTGCCTGGAGCGGGGTTTGGGCCACTGAAGCTTTCTTT
CAWSGVWATEAFF
>TRBV6-6|.|TRBJ1-6|TRBD1
TGTGCCAGCAGCTGGACAGGGGGTGGGAATTCACCCCTCCACTTT
CASSWTGGGNSPLHF
>TRBV6-4|.|TRBJ2-7|TRBD1
TGTGCCAGCAGACAAAGGGACAGGGGTTTCTACGAGCAGTACTTC
CASRQRDRGFYEQYF
>TRBV6-6|.|TRBJ2-5|TRBD2
TGTGCCAGCAGTTACTCGATACCGGGAGGGGGAGAGACCCAGTACTTC
CASSYSIPGGGETQYF
>TRBV7-2|medium-sized|TRBJ2-1|TRBD2
TGTGCCAGCAGCTTACTAGCGGGAGGTAATGAGCAGTTCTTC
CASSLLAGGNEQFF
>TRBV9|.|TRBJ2-2|.
TGTGCCAGCAGCCCCCGGGGGATCGGGGAGCTGTTTTTT
CASSPRGIGELFF
>TRBV28|.|TRBJ2-7|.
TGTGCCAGCAGTTTTGACCCGTCTCGGTCCTACGAGCAGTACTTC
CASSFDPSRSYEQYF
>TRBV7-4|once|TRBJ1-2|.
TGTGCCAGCAGCTCATATCAGGACGAGTACGGCTACACCTTC
CASSSYQDEYGYTF
>TRBV28|once|TRBJ1-1|.
TGTGCCAGCAGTTTAGCGCGAATGAACACTGAAGCTTTCTTT
CASSLARMNTEAFF
>TRBV6-5|.|TRBJ2-7|TRBD2
TGTGCCAGCAGGACCGGGACTAGGGTCTACGAGCAGTACTTC
CASRTGTRVYEQYF
>TRBV10-3|.|TRBJ2-1|.
TGTGCCATCAGTGAGTCGACGGGGAACAACAATGAGCAGTTCTTC
CAISESTGNNNEQFF
>TRBV5-6|.|TRBJ2-6|.
TGTGCCAGCAGCTTTCCCACCTTTAGCTCTGGGGCCAACGTCCTGACTTTC
CASSFPTFSSGANVLTF
>TRBV13|.|TRBJ2-3|TRBD2
TGTGCCAGCAGTTACGAATCGTCAGGGGCTAGCGGGAAAGATACGCAGTATTTT
CASSYESSGASGKDTQYF
>TRBV29-1|once|TRBJ2-5|.
TGCAGCGTTGAGAGAGGGTTTCAAGAGACCCAGTACTTC
CSVERGFQETQYF